A single sample gave rise to the 9 T cell receptor beta chains below, sequenced in a study of breast tumors, draining lymph nodes, adjacent tissues. Samples came from axillary lymph nodes draining the breast cancer. TCRdb re-analysed the multiplex PCR reads in MiXCR, keeping a single row per CDR3 protein. The sample lists approximately 200,000 distinct CDR3 sequences, about 32% occurring once. The sample comprised axillary lymph node tissue. The receptors were sampled from a female donor with breast cancer. Some clones in this sample may be carry-over from other donors' samples.

Ten or more counts support this clonotype. V and J are TRBV20-1 and TRBJ2-3; 9 nucleotides line up with TRBD2. Germline V gene data show CDR1 as DFQATT and CDR2 as SNEGSKA (reference sequence). V was pared by 0 bases and J by 7 bases, with 14 bases of the junction left unmatched. The CDR3 extends over 17 amino acids. CDR3 protein: CSARERFPAGGFYTQYF. Here the CDR3 DNA reads TGCAGTGCTAGAGAGAGGTTTCCGGCGGGAGGGTTTTATACGCAGTATTTT.

The sample holds many counts of this clonotype. The V and J genes are TRBV11-2 and TRBJ2-5; no reliable D call. The CDR3 extends over 12 amino acids. V lost 5 bases to trimming and J lost 2 bases, with 6 bases between them. The germline V gene encodes CDR1 SGHAT and CDR2 FQNNGV. The CDR3 reads CASSRSQETQYF. The CDR3 region has the DNA TGTGCCAGCAGCCGTAGTCAAGAGACCCAGTACTTC.

This clonotype was seen many times. The chain uses TRBV4-1 and TRBJ2-7, with 7 positions matching TRBD2. CDR3 length equals 16 residues. With 0 bases clipped from V and 2 bases from J, the junction kept 7 bases outside the gene matches. Germline V lookup: CDR1 MGHRA, CDR2 YSYEKL. The CDR3 DNA sequence: TGCGCCAGCAGCCAAGATCTGGGAGGGTTGACCTACGAGCAGTACTTC. Protein product: CASSQDLGGLTYEQYF.

Of note for this clonotype: This may stem from a read error, because a much larger clone lies one nucleotide away. The CDR3 does not close with the conserved phenylalanine or tryptophan, likely indicating a read error. V gene TRBV7-2 combines with J gene TRBJ2-7; D gene ambiguous. This CDR3 spans 14 amino acids. The V end lost 1 base, the J end lost 6 bases, and 13 bases lay between the germline ends. Germline V gene data show CDR1 as SGHTA and CDR2 as FQGNSA. Here the CDR3 DNA reads TGTGCCAGCAGCTTAGTGGGTCCGGCAAGCGAGCAGTACCTC. It yields the protein CASSLVGPASEQYL.

This clonotype was seen more than once but under ten times. This may be a read error: a much more frequent sequence differs by one nucleotide. The chain is built from TRBV6-5 and TRBJ2-7, with a possible D match to TRBD1 (6 bases). The CDR3 is made up of 14 amino acids. Germline CDR1 reads MNHEY; CDR2 reads SVGAGI. V was clipped by 6 bases and J by 6 bases, with 18 bases between them. Here the CDR3 reads CASRPPGTTFEQYF. The CDR3 DNA sequence: TGTGCCAGCAGGCCCCCCGGGACAACCTTCGAGCAGTACTTC.

This rearrangement joins TRBV10-3 to TRBJ2-3; D not resolved. There are 12 residues in the CDR3. In germline, CDR1 is ENHRY, CDR2 SYGVKD. The V end was cut by 0 bases, the J end by 2 bases, with 0 bases between. This chain's CDR3 is CAISESTDTQYF. For the CDR3, the DNA is TGTGCCATCAGTGAGTCCACAGATACGCAGTATTTT.

This clonotype has just a few counts. This may come from a read error, since a much larger clone is one base off. The CDR3 DNA is TGCAGTGCTAGAGATTGGACAGGGGATACAAATTCACCCCTCCACTTT. Amino acid sequence: CSARDWTGDTNSPLHF. This chain links TRBV20-1 with TRBJ1-6; TRBD1 matches 9 bases. Germline lookup yields CDR1 DFQATT and CDR2 SNEGSKA (reference sequence). V gave up 0 bases and J gave up 7 bases; unmatched junction bases: 7. CDR3 length: 16 amino acids.

This clonotype was seen many times. V is TRBV18 and J is TRBJ1-2; 9 positions agree with TRBD1. V dropped 5 bases and J dropped 4; count of bases not matched to a gene: 8. The CDR3 spans 15 residues. CDR1 KGHSH and CDR2 LQKENI come from the germline V gene. Here the CDR3 DNA reads TGTGCCAGCTCATTCGGGACAGGGTTTACCTATGGCTACACCTTC. This sequence encodes CASSFGTGFTYGYTF.

The rearrangement uses TRBV19 and TRBJ1-3; TRBD1 might be the D (6 bases). The germline CDR1 and CDR2 sequences are LNHDA and SQIVND (reference sequence). V was pared by 9 bases and J by 2 bases, with 14 bases between. This CDR3 comprises 14 residues. The CDR3 bases are TGTGCCAGCAGCCAGGACAGCCCTGGAAACACCATATATTTT. This translates into CASSQDSPGNTIYF.